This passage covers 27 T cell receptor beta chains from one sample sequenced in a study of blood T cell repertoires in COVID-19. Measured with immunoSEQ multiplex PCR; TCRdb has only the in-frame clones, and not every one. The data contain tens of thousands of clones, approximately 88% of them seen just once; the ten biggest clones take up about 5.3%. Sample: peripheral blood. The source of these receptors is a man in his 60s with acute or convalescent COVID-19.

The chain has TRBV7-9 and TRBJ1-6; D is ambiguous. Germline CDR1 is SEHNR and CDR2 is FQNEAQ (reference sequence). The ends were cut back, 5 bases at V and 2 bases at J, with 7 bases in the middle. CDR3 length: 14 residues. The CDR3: CASSPLTYNSPLHF. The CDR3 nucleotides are TGTGCCAGCAGCCCACTGACCTATAATTCACCCCTCCACTTT.

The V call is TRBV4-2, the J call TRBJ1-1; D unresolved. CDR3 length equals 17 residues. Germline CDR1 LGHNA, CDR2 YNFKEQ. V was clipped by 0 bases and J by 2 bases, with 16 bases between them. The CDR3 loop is CASSQEVTWAANTEAFF. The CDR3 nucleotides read TGTGCCAGCAGCCAAGAAGTAACGTGGGCAGCCAACACTGAAGCTTTCTTT.

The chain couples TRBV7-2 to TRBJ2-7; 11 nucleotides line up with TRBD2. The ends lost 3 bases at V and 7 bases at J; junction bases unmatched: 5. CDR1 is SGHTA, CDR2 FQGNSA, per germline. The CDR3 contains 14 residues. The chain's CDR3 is CASSFTSGGQEQYF. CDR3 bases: TGTGCCAGCAGCTTTACTAGCGGGGGACAGGAGCAGTACTTC.

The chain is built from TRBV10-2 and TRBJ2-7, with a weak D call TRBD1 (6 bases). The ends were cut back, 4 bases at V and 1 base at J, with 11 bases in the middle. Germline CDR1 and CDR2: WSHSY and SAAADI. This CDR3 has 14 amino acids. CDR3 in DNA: TGCGCCAGCAGTGCAGGGGCCCTTTCCTACGAGCAGTACTTC. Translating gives CASSAGALSYEQYF.

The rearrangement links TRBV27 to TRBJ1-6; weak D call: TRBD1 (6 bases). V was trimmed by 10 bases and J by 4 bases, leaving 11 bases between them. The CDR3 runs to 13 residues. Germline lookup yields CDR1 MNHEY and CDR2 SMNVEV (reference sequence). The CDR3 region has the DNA TGTGCCACCGCAGGGGTTTATAATTCACCCCTCCACTTT. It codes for CATAGVYNSPLHF.

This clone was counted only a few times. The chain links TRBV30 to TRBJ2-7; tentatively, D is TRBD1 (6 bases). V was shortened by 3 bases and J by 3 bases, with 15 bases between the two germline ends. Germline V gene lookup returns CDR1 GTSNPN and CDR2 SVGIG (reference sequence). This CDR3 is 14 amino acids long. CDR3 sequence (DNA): TGTGCCTGGAGGAGAGGACAGAACAACTACGAGCAGTACTTC. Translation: CAWRRGQNNYEQYF.

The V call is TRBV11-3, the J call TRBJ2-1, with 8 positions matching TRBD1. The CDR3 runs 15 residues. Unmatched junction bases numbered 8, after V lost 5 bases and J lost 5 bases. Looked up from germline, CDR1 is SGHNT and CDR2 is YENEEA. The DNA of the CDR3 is TGTGCCAGCAGCCAAACCGGGACAGGACACAATGAGCAGTTCTTC. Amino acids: CASSQTGTGHNEQFF.

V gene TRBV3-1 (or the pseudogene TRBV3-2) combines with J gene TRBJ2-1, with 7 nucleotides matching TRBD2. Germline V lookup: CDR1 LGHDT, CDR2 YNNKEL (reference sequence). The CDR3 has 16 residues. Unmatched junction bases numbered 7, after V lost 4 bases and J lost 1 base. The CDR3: CASSRGGGNSYNEQFF. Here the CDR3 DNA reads TGTGCCAGCAGCCGTGGCGGGGGAAATTCCTACAATGAGCAGTTCTTC.

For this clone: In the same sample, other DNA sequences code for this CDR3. CDR3 protein: CASRTAGRTEAFF. CDR3 bases: TGTGCCAGCAGGACGGCAGGGAGGACTGAAGCTTTCTTT. V gene TRBV27 combines with J gene TRBJ1-1; weak D call: TRBD1 (5 bases). Germline CDR1 reads MNHEY; CDR2 reads SMNVEV (reference sequence). This CDR3 is built from 13 residues. Trimming left V 6 bases short and J 5 bases short, with 13 bases between.

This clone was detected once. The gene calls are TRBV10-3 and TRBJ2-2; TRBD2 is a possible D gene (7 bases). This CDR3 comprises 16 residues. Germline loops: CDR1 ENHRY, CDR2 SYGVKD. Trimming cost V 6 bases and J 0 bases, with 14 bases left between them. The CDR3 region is CAISPQGGANTGELFF. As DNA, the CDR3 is TGTGCCATCAGCCCCCAAGGGGGGGCGAACACCGGGGAGCTGTTTTTT.

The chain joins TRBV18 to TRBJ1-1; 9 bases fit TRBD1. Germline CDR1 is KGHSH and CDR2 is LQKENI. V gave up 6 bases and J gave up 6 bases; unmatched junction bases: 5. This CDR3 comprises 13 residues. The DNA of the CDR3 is TGTGCCAGCTCCCGCGGACAGGGGTCTGAAGCTTTCTTT. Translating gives CASSRGQGSEAFF.

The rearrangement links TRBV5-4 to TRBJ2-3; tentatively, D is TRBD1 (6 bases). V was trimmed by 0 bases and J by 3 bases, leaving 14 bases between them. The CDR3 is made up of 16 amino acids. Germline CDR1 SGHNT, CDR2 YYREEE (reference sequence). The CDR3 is CASSLEQGVFTDTQYF. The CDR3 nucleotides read TGTGCCAGCAGCTTGGAACAGGGCGTCTTTACAGATACGCAGTATTTT.

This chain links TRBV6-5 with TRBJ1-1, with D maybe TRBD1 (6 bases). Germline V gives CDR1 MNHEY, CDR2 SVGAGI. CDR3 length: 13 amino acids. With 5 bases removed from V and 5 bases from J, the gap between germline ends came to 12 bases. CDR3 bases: TGTGCCAGCAGTACAGGGATTCGGACTGAAGCTTTCTTT. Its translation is CASSTGIRTEAFF.

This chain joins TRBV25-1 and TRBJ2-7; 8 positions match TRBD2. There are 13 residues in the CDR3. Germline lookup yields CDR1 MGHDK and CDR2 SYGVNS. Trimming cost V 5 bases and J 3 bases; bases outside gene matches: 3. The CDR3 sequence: CASSREGSYEQYF. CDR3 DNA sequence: TGTGCCAGCAGTCGGGAGGGAAGCTACGAGCAGTACTTC.

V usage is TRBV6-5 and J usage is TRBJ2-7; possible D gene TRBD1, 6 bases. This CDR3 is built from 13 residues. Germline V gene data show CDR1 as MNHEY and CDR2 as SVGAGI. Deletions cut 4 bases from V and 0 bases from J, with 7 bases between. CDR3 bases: TGTGCCAGCAGTTGGACAGACTCCTACGAGCAGTACTTC. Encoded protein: CASSWTDSYEQYF.

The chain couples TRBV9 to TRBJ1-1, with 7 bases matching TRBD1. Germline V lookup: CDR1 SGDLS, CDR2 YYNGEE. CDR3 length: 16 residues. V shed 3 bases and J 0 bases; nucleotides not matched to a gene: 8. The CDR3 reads CASSADRVSLNTEAFF. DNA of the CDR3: TGTGCCAGCAGCGCCGACAGGGTCTCCCTGAACACTGAAGCTTTCTTT.

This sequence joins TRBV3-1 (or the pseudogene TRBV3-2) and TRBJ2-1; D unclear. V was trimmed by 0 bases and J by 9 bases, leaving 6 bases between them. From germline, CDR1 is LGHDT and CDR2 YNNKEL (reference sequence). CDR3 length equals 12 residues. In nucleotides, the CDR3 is TGTGCCAGCAGCCAAGATGTGAGTGAGCAGTTCTTC. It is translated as CASSQDVSEQFF.

The CDR3, as DNA: TGTGCCAGCAGCCCTACTGAGGGAATGAGTGGCTACACCTTC. This gives the protein CASSPTEGMSGYTF. The rearrangement joins TRBV9 to TRBJ1-2, with no clear D. The V end was cut by 4 bases, the J end by 7 bases, with 17 bases between. The CDR3 has 14 residues. Germline assignment: CDR1 SGDLS and CDR2 YYNGEE.

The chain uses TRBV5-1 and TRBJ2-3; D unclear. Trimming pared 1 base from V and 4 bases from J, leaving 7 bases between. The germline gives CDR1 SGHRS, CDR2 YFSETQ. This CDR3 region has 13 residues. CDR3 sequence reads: CASSLIAADTQYF. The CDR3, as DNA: TGCGCCAGCAGCTTGATAGCTGCAGATACGCAGTATTTT.

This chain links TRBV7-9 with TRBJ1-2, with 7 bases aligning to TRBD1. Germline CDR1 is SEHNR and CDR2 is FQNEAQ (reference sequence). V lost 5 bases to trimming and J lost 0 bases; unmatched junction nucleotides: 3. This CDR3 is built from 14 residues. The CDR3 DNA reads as TGTGCCAGCAGCCGGGACAGCACTAACTATGGCTACACCTTC. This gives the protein CASSRDSTNYGYTF.

CDR3 DNA: TGTGCCAGCAGTGAATTAGCGGGGGGCCTTGGCGAGCAGTACTTC. It is translated as CASSELAGGLGEQYF. The rearrangement links TRBV2 to TRBJ2-7, with 10 bases fitting TRBD2. This CDR3 is built from 15 residues. Germline trimming cut 2 bases from V and 6 bases from J; bases unmatched to any gene: 7. Germline CDR1 SNHLY, CDR2 FYNNEI.

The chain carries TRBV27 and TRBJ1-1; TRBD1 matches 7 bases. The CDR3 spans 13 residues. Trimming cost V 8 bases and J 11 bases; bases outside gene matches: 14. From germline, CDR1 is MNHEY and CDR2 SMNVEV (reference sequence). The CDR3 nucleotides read TGTGCCAGCCGTCGGGGATTGACAGGGAATGCTTTCTTT. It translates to CASRRGLTGNAFF.

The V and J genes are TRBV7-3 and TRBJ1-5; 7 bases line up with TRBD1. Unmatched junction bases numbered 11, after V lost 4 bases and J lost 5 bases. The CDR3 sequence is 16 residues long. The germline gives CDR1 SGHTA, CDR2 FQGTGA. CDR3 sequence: CASSSGGRGIDQPQHF. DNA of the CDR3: TGTGCCAGCAGCTCGGGCGGCAGGGGGATCGATCAGCCCCAGCATTTT. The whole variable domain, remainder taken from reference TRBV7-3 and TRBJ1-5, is GAGVSQTPSNKVTEKGKYVELRCDPISGHTALYWYRQSLGQGPEFLIYFQGTGAADDSGLPNDRFFAVRPEGSVSTLKIQRTERGDSAVYLCASSSGGRGIDQPQHFGDGTRLSIL.

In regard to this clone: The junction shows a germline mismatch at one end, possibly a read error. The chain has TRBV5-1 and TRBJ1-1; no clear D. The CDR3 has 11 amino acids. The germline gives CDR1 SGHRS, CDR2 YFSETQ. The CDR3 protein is CASRSNSEAFF. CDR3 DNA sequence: TGCGCCAGCAGATCAAACAGTGAAGCTTTCTTT.

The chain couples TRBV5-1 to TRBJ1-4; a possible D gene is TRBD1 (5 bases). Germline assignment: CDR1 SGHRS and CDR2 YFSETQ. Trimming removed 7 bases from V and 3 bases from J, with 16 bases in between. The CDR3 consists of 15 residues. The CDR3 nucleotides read TGCGCCAGCGGGTCAGGGCCAGGACCTAATGAAAAACTGTTTTTT. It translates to CASGSGPGPNEKLFF.

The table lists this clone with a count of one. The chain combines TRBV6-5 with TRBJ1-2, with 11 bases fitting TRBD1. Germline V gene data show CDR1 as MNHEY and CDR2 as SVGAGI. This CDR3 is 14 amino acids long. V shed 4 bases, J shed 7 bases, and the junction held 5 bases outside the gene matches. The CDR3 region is CASSSDRGQGGYTF. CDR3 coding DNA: TGTGCCAGCAGTTCGGACAGGGGGCAAGGTGGCTACACCTTC.

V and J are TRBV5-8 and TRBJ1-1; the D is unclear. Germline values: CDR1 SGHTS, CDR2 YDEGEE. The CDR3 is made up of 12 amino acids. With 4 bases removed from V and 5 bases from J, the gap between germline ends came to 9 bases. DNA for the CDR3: TGTGCCAGCAGCGCGGGGTGGACTGAAGCTTTCTTT. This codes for CASSAGWTEAFF.